These 32 T cell receptor beta chains came from one sample sequenced in a study of control samples from healthy donors and cancer patients. Sequenced by immunoSEQ multiplex PCR; TCRdb stores in-frame clones only, minus some. The table records over 150,000 clones, roughly 94% of them present only once. The sequenced sample was blood. Every receptor here comes from a woman between 18 and 30 years old in good health.

This chain uses TRBV2 with TRBJ1-5; D is possibly TRBD1 (6 bases). The V end was cut by 4 bases, the J end by 1 base, with 8 bases between. Germline values: CDR1 SNHLY, CDR2 FYNNEI. CDR3 length: 14 amino acids. The CDR3, as DNA: TGTGCCAGCAGTGCAGGGGAGAGCAATCAGCCCCAGCATTTT. Translated: CASSAGESNQPQHF.

The rearrangement links TRBV6-6 to TRBJ1-6; D gene unclear. This CDR3 has 15 amino acids. V was shortened by 5 bases and J by 7 bases, with 15 bases between the two germline ends. CDR1 is MNHNY, CDR2 SVGAGI, per germline (reference sequence). The CDR3 region is CASSVSRGRNSPLHF. CDR3 DNA sequence: TGTGCCAGCAGTGTGTCCCGTGGACGGAATTCACCCCTCCACTTT.

V usage is TRBV9 and J usage is TRBJ2-1, with 10 bases fitting TRBD2. The germline CDR1 and CDR2 sequences are SGDLS and YYNGEE. The CDR3 totals 14 residues. J gave up 6 bases and V 3 bases, and 3 bases lay outside the gene matches. The CDR3 DNA sequence: TGTGCCAGCAGCGAACTAGCGGGGCGCAATGAGCAGTTCTTC. The encoded protein is CASSELAGRNEQFF.

The gene calls are TRBV4-3 and TRBJ2-7, with 9 nucleotides matching TRBD2. V lost 1 base and J lost 4; bases outside the gene matches: 5. Per the germline V gene, CDR1 is LGHNA and CDR2 is YSLEER. The CDR3 is made up of 15 amino acids. CDR3 residues: CASSQVAGEGYEQYF. CDR3 in DNA: TGCGCCAGCAGCCAAGTAGCGGGAGAAGGGTACGAGCAGTACTTC.

V usage is TRBV6-5 and J usage is TRBJ2-7; TRBD1 is a possible D gene (6 bases). Trimming cost V 2 bases and J 1 base, with 12 bases left between them. The CDR3 covers 15 residues. Germline-derived CDR1 and CDR2 are MNHEY and SVGAGI. The CDR3: CASSYRQGRSYEQYF. CDR3 DNA sequence: TGTGCCAGCAGTTACCGTCAGGGGCGTTCCTACGAGCAGTACTTC.

The chain has TRBV7-3 and TRBJ2-3; TRBD2 matches at 12 bases. The CDR3 has 18 amino acids. With 0 bases clipped from V and 5 bases from J, the junction kept 9 bases outside the gene matches. CDR1 is SGHTA, CDR2 FQGTGA, per germline. For the CDR3, the DNA is TGTGCCAGCAGCTTAACGTCCCGCGGACTAGCGGGGAAAGATACGCAGTATTTT. Residues: CASSLTSRGLAGKDTQYF. Drawing the rest from reference TRBV7-3 and TRBJ2-3, the complete variable domain is GAGVSQTPSNKVTEKGKYVELRCDPISGHTALYWYRQSLGQGPEFLIYFQGTGAADDSGLPNDRFFAVRPEGSVSTLKIQRTERGDSAVYLCASSLTSRGLAGKDTQYFGPGTRLTVL.

This sequence joins TRBV6-2 or TRBV6-3 and TRBJ1-5, with a tentative D call TRBD1 (6 bases). Trimming left V 0 bases short and J 12 bases short, with 12 bases between. Germline V gene sequence: CDR1 MNHEY, CDR2 SVGEGT. The CDR3 contains 13 residues. The CDR3 reads CASSYSGTTRQHF. The DNA of the CDR3 is TGTGCCAGCAGTTACTCTGGGACAACGCGCCAGCATTTT.

CDR3: CASWTSGRPDEQYF. DNA of the CDR3: TGCGCCAGCTGGACTAGCGGGAGACCAGACGAGCAGTACTTC. The V and J genes are TRBV10-1 and TRBJ2-7, with 13 bases identical to TRBD2. CDR1 is WNHNN and CDR2 is SYGVQD in the germline V gene (reference sequence). With 8 bases clipped from V and 5 bases from J, the junction kept 6 bases outside the gene matches. This CDR3 has 14 amino acids.

The chain couples TRBV10-3 to TRBJ1-1; D is uncertain. V lost 2 bases and J 0 bases, leaving 10 bases between the germline ends. The CDR3 spans 15 residues. CDR1 is ENHRY, CDR2 SYGVKD, per germline. In DNA form, the CDR3 reads TGTGCCATCAGTGAGCAGCCAGAACTGAACACTGAAGCTTTCTTT. This sequence encodes CAISEQPELNTEAFF.

The chain carries TRBV6-1 and TRBJ2-7, with a weak D call TRBD2 (6 bases). This CDR3 is 14 amino acids long. Germline CDR1 is MNHNS and CDR2 is SASEGT. V was shortened by 6 bases and J by 5 bases, with 17 bases between the two germline ends. The CDR3 region has the DNA TGTGCCAGCAGGGCGAGCGGGCAGAGCGACGAGCAGTACTTC. It codes for CASRASGQSDEQYF.

The chain joins TRBV7-2 to TRBJ2-3; D not certain. This CDR3 has 12 residues. Per the germline V gene, CDR1 is SGHTA and CDR2 is FQGNSA. The germline V and J ends were trimmed by 5 bases and 8 bases, with 11 bases remaining between them. The CDR3 coding sequence is TGTGCCAGCAGCCGGGCGGATGGTACGCAGTATTTT. Its translation is CASSRADGTQYF.

J is TRBJ1-1 and V is TRBV2; 8 bases match TRBD1. Germline CDR1 and CDR2: SNHLY and FYNNEI. The CDR3 has 14 amino acids. Trimming took 6 bases from V and 1 from J; bases not matched to a gene: 4. The CDR3 DNA follows: TGTGCCAGCAGCGCGCAGGGGGCGAACACTGAAGCTTTCTTT. It translates to CASSAQGANTEAFF.

V is TRBV2 and J is TRBJ2-7, with TRBD1 matching over 10 bases. Germline-derived CDR1 and CDR2 are SNHLY and FYNNEI. The V segment lost 8 bases and the J segment 3 bases; nucleotides outside the gene matches: 7. There are 14 residues in the CDR3. The CDR3 protein is CASQRQGANYEQYF. The CDR3 coding sequence is TGTGCCAGCCAACGACAGGGGGCGAACTACGAGCAGTACTTC.

J is TRBJ2-3 and V is TRBV10-3; 10 nucleotides agree with TRBD2. V lost 4 bases to trimming and J lost 4 bases; unmatched junction nucleotides: 8. CDR1 and CDR2 (germline): ENHRY, SYGVKD. The CDR3 runs to 16 residues. CDR3 in amino acids: CAISATSGVGPDTQYF. The DNA of the CDR3 is TGTGCCATCAGTGCAACTAGCGGGGTGGGTCCAGATACGCAGTATTTT.

This clone was counted a few times. The chain recombines TRBV6-1 with TRBJ2-7, with D unclear. CDR1 and CDR2 (germline): MNHNS, SASEGT. The CDR3 has 13 residues. V was pared by 2 bases and J by 2 bases, with 7 bases between. CDR3 sequence reads: CASSETVTYEQYF. The CDR3 coding sequence is TGTGCCAGCAGTGAAACAGTGACCTACGAGCAGTACTTC.

The chain has TRBV11-2 and TRBJ1-5; the match to TRBD1 covers 8 bases. The V gene end was trimmed by 5 bases and the J gene end by 6 bases; junction bases not matched to a gene: 9. Germline V gene data show CDR1 as SGHAT and CDR2 as FQNNGV. The CDR3 has 15 amino acids. For the CDR3, the DNA is TGTGCCAGCAGCGCAGAAGGACAGGGAGGTCAGCCCCAGCATTTT. Translating gives CASSAEGQGGQPQHF.

The chain uses TRBV7-2 and TRBJ1-4, with a possible D match to TRBD1 (6 bases). V was clipped by 4 bases and J by 4 bases, with 13 bases between them. This CDR3 has 15 amino acids. Germline loops: CDR1 SGHTA, CDR2 FQGNSA. The chain's CDR3 is CASSSGQTHNEKLFF. CDR3 coding DNA: TGTGCCAGCAGCTCCGGACAGACTCATAATGAAAAACTGTTTTTT. Supplemented by reference TRBV7-2 and TRBJ1-4, the full variable domain reads GAGVSQSPSNKVTEKGKDVELRCDPISGHTALYWYRQSLGQGLEFLIYFQGNSAPDKSGLPSDRFSAERTGGSVSTLTIQRTQQEDSAVYLCASSSGQTHNEKLFFGSGTQLSVL.

V is TRBV5-1 and J is TRBJ2-7, with TRBD2 as a possible D gene (6 bases). The V and J ends lost 0 bases and 3 bases respectively, with 22 bases between them. CDR1 is SGHRS and CDR2 is YFSETQ in the germline V gene. The CDR3 length is 18 residues. CDR3 sequence reads: CASSLGGLPGLGVYEQYF. For the CDR3, the DNA is TGCGCCAGCAGCTTGGGGGGGTTGCCGGGACTCGGGGTCTACGAGCAGTACTTC.

The genes are TRBV5-1 and TRBJ2-7; 7 positions match TRBD1. This CDR3 has 14 residues. The germline CDR1 and CDR2 sequences are SGHRS and YFSETQ. V was pared by 2 bases and J by 0 bases, with 2 bases of the junction left unmatched. CDR3 coding DNA: TGCGCCAGCAGCTTACGGGACAGCTCCTACGAGCAGTACTTC. It codes for CASSLRDSSYEQYF.

The V call is TRBV5-5, the J call TRBJ2-1, with 7 bases aligning to TRBD1. This CDR3 is built from 14 residues. With V trimmed by 2 bases and J by 4 bases, 3 bases remained unmatched. The germline V gene has CDR1 SGHKS and CDR2 YYEKEE (reference sequence). Here the CDR3 DNA reads TGTGCCAGCAGCTTACAGGGGCTTTACAATGAGCAGTTCTTC. Protein sequence: CASSLQGLYNEQFF.

In the case of this clone: The same CDR3 arises from other DNA sequences in this sample as well. The chain recombines TRBV7-9 with TRBJ1-1, with a possible D match to TRBD1 (5 bases). The CDR3 is 14 amino acids. Germline loops: CDR1 SEHNR, CDR2 FQNEAQ (reference sequence). V lost 5 bases to trimming and J lost 1 base, with 11 bases between them. CDR3 amino acids: CASSLGRPNTEAFF. The CDR3 nucleotides read TGTGCCAGCAGCCTGGGACGGCCGAACACTGAAGCTTTCTTT.

The chain joins TRBV11-3 to TRBJ1-1; a weak D match, TRBD1 (6 bases). Between the trimmed V and J ends, which lost 5 bases and 0 bases, there was a span of 13 bases. The CDR3 loop spans 15 amino acids. Looked up from germline, CDR1 is SGHNT and CDR2 is YENEEA. CDR3 nucleotides: TGTGCCAGCAGCACGCAGGACAGCATGAACACTGAAGCTTTCTTT. Its protein is CASSTQDSMNTEAFF. The whole variable domain, filled in from reference TRBV11-3 and TRBJ1-1, reads EAGVVQSPRYKIIEKKQPVAFWCNPISGHNTLYWYLQNLGQGPELLIRYENEEAVDDSQLPKDRFSAERLKGVDSTLKIQPAELGDSAVYLCASSTQDSMNTEAFFGQGTRLTVV.

V gene TRBV9 combines with J gene TRBJ1-6; D possibly corresponds to TRBD1 (5 bases). Trimming stripped 0 bases from V and 14 bases from J, with 15 bases between. The CDR3 length is 14 residues. Germline CDR1 reads SGDLS; CDR2 reads YYNGEE. Here the CDR3 reads CASSVGIGYRTLHF. CDR3 DNA sequence: TGTGCCAGCAGCGTAGGTATAGGGTACAGGACCCTCCACTTT.

This rearrangement joins TRBV4-2 to TRBJ2-6; 8 nucleotides agree with TRBD1. Unmatched junction bases numbered 3, after V lost 4 bases and J lost 4 bases. The CDR3 extends over 15 amino acids. Germline V gene sequence: CDR1 LGHNA, CDR2 YNFKEQ. Here the CDR3 reads CASSPRGRGANVLTF. The CDR3 DNA is TGTGCCAGCAGCCCCAGGGGGCGCGGGGCCAACGTCCTGACTTTC.

The rearrangement uses TRBV7-3 and TRBJ2-2; 7 bases agree with TRBD1. J lost 4 bases, V lost 6 bases, and 5 bases had no gene match. The CDR3 length is 14 residues. CDR1 is SGHTA and CDR2 is FQGTGA in the germline V gene. The DNA of the CDR3 is TGTGCCAGCAGTTTAGGGGGCAGCACCGGGGAGCTGTTTTTT. Translation gives CASSLGGSTGELFF.

The rearrangement links TRBV2 to TRBJ2-7; tentatively, D is TRBD1 (5 bases). V was pared by 9 bases and J by 2 bases, with 17 bases between. The CDR3 has 14 residues. The germline gives CDR1 SNHLY, CDR2 FYNNEI. This CDR3 is CASRQSRVTYEQYF. The CDR3 DNA follows: TGTGCCAGTAGACAGTCCCGAGTTACCTACGAGCAGTACTTC.

The V call is TRBV18, the J call TRBJ1-2, with 7 bases matching TRBD1. The CDR3 loop spans 14 amino acids. Germline V CDR1 and CDR2: KGHSH, LQKENI. V lost 0 bases to trimming and J lost 8 bases; unmatched junction nucleotides: 6. As DNA, the CDR3 is TGTGCCAGCTCACCACCGAAGGGGGCGCGGGGCTACACCTTC. Residues: CASSPPKGARGYTF. Filled out from reference TRBV18 and TRBJ1-2, the complete variable domain reads NAGVMQNPRHLVRRRGQEARLRCSPMKGHSHVYWYRQLPEEGLKFMVYLQKENIIDESGMPKERFSAEFPKEGPSILRIQQVVRGDSAAYFCASSPPKGARGYTFGSGTRLTVV.

This chain joins TRBV2 and TRBJ1-5, with 11 positions matching TRBD1. The ends lost 6 bases at V and 6 bases at J; junction bases unmatched: 7. Germline CDR1 and CDR2: SNHLY and FYNNEI. The CDR3 runs to 15 residues. CDR3: CASSWGQGERQPQHF. The CDR3 nucleotides are TGTGCCAGCAGCTGGGGACAGGGGGAACGTCAGCCCCAGCATTTT.

The chain has TRBV11-2 and TRBJ2-7; possible D gene TRBD2, 6 bases. Germline-derived CDR1 and CDR2 are SGHAT and FQNNGV. This CDR3 contains 13 residues. The V end was cut by 6 bases, the J end by 2 bases, with 11 bases between. In DNA, the CDR3 is TGTGCCAGCAGGTACCCTAGCGCCTACGAGCAGTACTTC. Its protein is CASRYPSAYEQYF.

The J gene is TRBJ2-3, the V gene TRBV29-1, with D uncertain. The V end lost 0 bases, the J end lost 5 bases, and 15 bases lay between the germline ends. CDR3 size: 15 residues. Germline assignment: CDR1 SQVTM and CDR2 ANQGSEA. The CDR3 DNA reads TGCAGCGTTGAAGATCGTGGGGATGGCATAGATACGCAGTATTTT. It is translated as CSVEDRGDGIDTQYF.

The chain links TRBV6-2 or TRBV6-3 to TRBJ2-2; 9 nucleotides agree with TRBD2. CDR1 is MNHEY and CDR2 is SVGEGT in the germline V gene. CDR3 size: 14 residues. V was pared by 6 bases and J by 4 bases, with 3 bases of the junction left unmatched. CDR3 protein: CASSVAGATGELFF. The CDR3 DNA follows: TGTGCCAGCAGCGTAGCGGGAGCCACCGGGGAGCTGTTTTTT.

The chain's CDR3 is CASSTQGYPNEKLFF. As DNA, the CDR3 is TGCGCCAGCAGCACCCAGGGATACCCGAATGAAAAACTGTTTTTT. The gene calls are TRBV5-1 and TRBJ1-4, with D possibly matching TRBD1 (5 bases). Trimming removed 4 bases at V and 5 bases at J, with 15 bases between. CDR3 length: 15 amino acids. Germline V gene sequence: CDR1 SGHRS, CDR2 YFSETQ.